This entry concerns a single T cell receptor (beta chain). Its recognized antigen is unknown. No per-base quality is available; no much larger clone lies one base away. The data are from a study of cytomegalovirus exposure and HLA in healthy donors (dated by TCRdb to 2016 to 2017). About the full investigation: The roughly 650 repertoires of the first cohort and the 120 or so validation repertoires were produced on the same platform, according to a later analysis. The aim of the study was to test whether cataloging public T cell receptors could identify signatures of past pathogen exposure. Along with the approximately 700-subject first cohort, a separate validation cohort of some 130 different subjects was used. The study combined high-throughput TCR immunosequencing, statistical association of individual TCRs with disease status, and machine learning to predict cytomegalovirus infection status.

General findings and caveats noted by the study authors: A few of the identified cytomegalovirus-associated TCR beta chains were confirmed in vitro to be specific for cytomegalovirus antigens. According to the authors, the approach could potentially be generalized to other disease states and immunological phenotypes. The classifier was reported to diagnose cytomegalovirus status with high specificity and sensitivity in both the original cohort and the validation cohort. In the study, some 160 TCR beta chains were listed as associated with cytomegalovirus. Most TCR sequences were seen in very few donors, while some public TCRs were found in many individuals. Of the cluster scores, about 94% were above 0 in a later analysis, which found that TCRs clustered in the first cohort also tended to co-occur in the 95 to 150 validation repertoires. All 120 or so repertoires were used to score co-occurrence in the validation cohort in a later analysis, because that analysis had no HLA typing for the cohort.

Library preparation was by the immunoSEQ multiplex PCR assay. The original methods were these. A statistical classification framework was built to diagnose cytomegalovirus status from the catalog of TCR beta chain sequences. TCRdb limited this immuneACCESS table to in-frame rearrangements with V and J called. A share of clones is missing; checked studies link under half to unresolved V genes, and the rest is unexplained. Clone size and the V and J calls come from that table; the DNA yielded D and trimming. Here the sample has 150,000 or so clones; roughly nine tenths occur a single time. Of the sample, about 10% is held by the ten largest clones. The germline V gene (reference sequence) yields PRHDT for CDR1 and FYEKMQ for CDR2. After removal of 5 bases from V and 1 base from J, the junction retains 4 bases not matched to a gene. Inclusive of the bounding cysteine and phenylalanine, the CDR3 is 14 residues long. Just CDR3 DNA is preserved here, 42 bases in frame from base 1.

The donors were included in the validation cohort of 130 or so subjects, a group kept apart from the roughly 700-subject first cohort. The origin of this receptor is a young woman in good health and CMV-seropositive. Material: PBMCs. The V and J segments used are TRBV13 and TRBJ1-2, with 7 junctional bases fitting TRBD1. The nucleotide sequence is given as TGTGCCAGCAGCCGACAGGGTCGTAACTATGGCTACACCTTC. Its product reads: CASSRQGRNYGYTF.